This T cell receptor (beta chain) was obtained from a study of chemoradiotherapy in HPV16-positive cancers. The CDR3 covers 12 residues. V was trimmed by 5 bases and J by 6 bases, leaving 8 bases between them. Per the germline V gene, CDR1 is SGHTA and CDR2 is FQGNSA. Whole-study results and caveats: For HPV16-positive patients, expanding HPV-responsive T cells associated with longer recurrence-free survival. Functional assays defining HPV-specific T cells used only a couple of HPV16-positive patients.

As for this clone: Its antigen is unidentified.

TCRdb keeps only in-frame clones here, not all; method: immunoSEQ multiplex PCR. The sample holds around 120 clones; about 86% are singletons and the top ten take roughly 13%. Repertoires were sampled repeatedly during chemoradiotherapy. Sequenced material: tumor tissue, taken from a patient who underwent chemoradiotherapy. This clonotype was sampled from a human donor with HPV-associated anogenital cancer. The J gene is TRBJ2-1, the V gene TRBV7-2; D gene ambiguous. DNA for the CDR3: TGTGCCAGCAGCCATCGACTCAATGAGCAGTTCTTC. This sequence encodes CASSHRLNEQFF.